Below are 7 T cell receptor beta chains sequenced from a single sample in a study of blood T cells in healthy people across ages. A second roughly 6 to 12 cycle PCR used barcoded and J-beta primers. TCRdb re-derived calls from the 5' RACE reads in MiXCR, one entry per CDR3 protein. The sample has about 650,000 distinct CDR3 sequences, less than 40% seen once. Sequencing used blood. The receptors here all came from an elderly woman in good health.

In regard to this clonotype: A single base separates this from a much larger clone, so it may be a read error. The chain is built from TRBV5-1 and TRBJ2-4, with TRBD2 matching over 7 bases. The CDR3 covers 15 residues. Per germline, CDR1 SGHRS and CDR2 YFSETQ. Germline trimming cut 3 bases from V and 6 bases from J; bases unmatched to any gene: 9. The CDR3: CASSSGEGRRNIQYF. The CDR3 DNA reads as TGCGCCAGCAGCTCTGGGGAGGGACGGAGAAACATTCAGTACTTC.

Turning to this clonotype: It may be a read error: a sequence one base away is much more abundant. The V and J genes are TRBV2 and TRBJ2-7; 9 bases fit TRBD2. V dropped 4 bases and J dropped 4; count of bases not matched to a gene: 11. Germline CDR1 is SNHLY and CDR2 is FYNNEI. CDR3 length equals 16 residues. The chain's CDR3 is CASSGGGEQSRYEQYF. In nucleotides, the CDR3 is TGTGCCAGCAGTGGCGGGGGGGAACAGAGCCGGTACGAGCAGTACTTC.

This clonotype was counted many times. This may arise from a read error, as a much more abundant clone is one base away. This chain connects TRBV29-1 to TRBJ2-3; D ambiguous. The V gene's germline CDR1 is SQVTM and CDR2 ANQGSEA. This CDR3 has 12 amino acids. V was trimmed by 7 bases and J by 5 bases, leaving 13 bases between them. CDR3 bases: TGCAGCGGTGAGTCAGGAAAAGATACGCAGTATTTT. Encoded protein: CSGESGKDTQYF.

This sequence joins TRBV2 and TRBJ1-2; D uncertain. Germline values: CDR1 SNHLY, CDR2 FYNNEI. The CDR3 has 14 amino acids. Deletions cut 0 bases from V and 4 bases from J, with 9 bases between. CDR3 bases: TGTGCCAGCAGTGAAGCGGCAGCGTTCTATGGCTACACCTTC. It translates to CASSEAAAFYGYTF.

This sequence joins TRBV21-1 and TRBJ1-5; the table's D call, TRBD1, has no DNA check behind it. TRBV21-1 is a pseudogene. The CDR3 runs to 15 residues. The CDR3 DNA is TGTGCCAGCAGCAAATCCCCTTCACGCAATCAGCCCCAGCATTTT. Translating gives CASSKSPSRNQPQHF.

The table lists this clonotype with many counts. The chain is built from TRBV7-8 and TRBJ2-3; D is unresolved. The CDR3 is 12 amino acids. V was trimmed by 5 bases and J by 6 bases, leaving 9 bases between them. Germline-derived CDR1 and CDR2 are SGHVS and FQNEAQ. CDR3 loop: CASSPMVDTQYF. The CDR3 DNA follows: TGTGCCAGCAGCCCAATGGTGGATACGCAGTATTTT.

This clonotype was seen just once. A much larger clone sits a single nucleotide away, making a read error possible. The chain couples TRBV2 to TRBJ2-1; D ambiguous. The CDR3 is 15 residues long. From germline, CDR1 is SNHLY and CDR2 FYNNEI. CDR3 in DNA: TGTGCCAGCAGTGAAGTACGTAGCTCCTACAATGAGCCGTTCTTC. It yields the protein CASSEVRSSYNEPFF.